What follows describes a single TCR beta chain. The authors ran the assay at deep level. Assay: immunoSEQ multiplex PCR; the TCRdb copy retains only in-frame clones and omits some. The profile covers about 2.4 million clones, with approximately 93% appearing a single time and about 0.39% taken by the ten largest. Donors, without exception, were Caucasian adults residing in Nashville, Tennessee. The CDR3 length is 16 residues. Germline V gene sequence: CDR1 SNHLY, CDR2 FYNNEI. With 3 bases removed from V and 0 bases from J, the gap between germline ends came to 12 bases. This entry comes from a study of shared clonotypes between healthy human individuals. About the research overall: Per donor, CD8 memory used one plate, CD8 naive used two, CD4 memory used three and CD4 naive used three.

The sequencing input was naive CD4+ T cells from PBMCs. Subset reported: CD45RA+ positively selected. The rearrangement links TRBV2 to TRBJ1-3; D is unclear. This receptor was identified in a man younger than 35 in good health. Some clones in this sample may be carry-over from other donors' samples. CDR3 nucleotides: TGTGCCAGCAGTGACGGCAGCCGCCGCTCTGGAAACACCATATATTTT. Its translation is CASSDGSRRSGNTIYF.